A single sample gave rise to the 32 T cell receptor beta chains below, sequenced in a study of T cells in localized non-small cell lung cancer. Libraries were prepared by immunoSEQ multiplex PCR; TCRdb keeps only in-frame clonotypes and omits some of them. The profile shows about 70,000 clones, about 88% of them singletons. The material was peripheral blood, obtained before any cancer treatment. These receptors were taken from a female donor older than 55 with stage I lung adenocarcinoma.

This clone has more than one count but fewer than ten. The chain employs TRBV29-1 and TRBJ1-1; 8 bases agree with TRBD1. The CDR3 runs 12 residues. Germline V gene sequence: CDR1 SQVTM, CDR2 ANQGSEA. The J segment lost 1 base and the V segment lost 5 bases, leaving 0 bases of the junction unmatched. The CDR3 spells CSVQGANTEAFF. Here the CDR3 DNA reads TGCAGCGTTCAGGGGGCGAACACTGAAGCTTTCTTT. Variable domain in full (rest from reference TRBV29-1 and TRBJ1-1): SAVISQKPSRDICQRGTSLTIQCQVDSQVTMMFWYRQQPGQSLTLIATANQGSEATYESGFVIDKFPISRPNLTFSTLTVSNMSPEDSSIYLCSVQGANTEAFFGQGTRLTVV.

The genes are TRBV4-2 and TRBJ1-1; TRBD1 agrees at 8 bases. Germline CDR1 and CDR2: LGHNA and YNFKEQ. V shed 0 bases and J 5 bases; nucleotides not matched to a gene: 11. This CDR3 is 17 amino acids long. The CDR3 DNA sequence: TGTGCCAGCAGCCAAGAAGGGCAGGGGGCGAGAGGGACTGAAGCTTTCTTT. As protein: CASSQEGQGARGTEAFF.

The chain employs TRBV5-1 and TRBJ2-5, with a tentative D call TRBD1 (6 bases). V lost 5 bases and J lost 4, with 18 bases in between. The CDR3 extends over 15 amino acids. The germline CDR1 and CDR2 sequences are SGHRS and YFSETQ. CDR3 sequence: CASSSYWDTLETQYF. CDR3 bases: TGCGCCAGCAGTTCTTACTGGGACACCCTAGAGACCCAGTACTTC. The complete variable domain, with remaining parts taken from reference TRBV5-1 and TRBJ2-5, reads KAGVTQTPRYLIKTRGQQVTLSCSPISGHRSVSWYQQTPGQGLQFLFEYFSETQRNKGNFPGRFSGRQFSNSRSEMNVSTLELGDSALYLCASSSYWDTLETQYFGPGTRLLVL.

The chain is built from TRBV6-6 and TRBJ2-3; a weak D match, TRBD2 (7 bases). The V gene lost 6 bases and the J gene lost 2 bases, with 18 bases spanning the gap. Germline CDR1 reads MNHNY; CDR2 reads SVGAGI (reference sequence). The CDR3 length is 16 residues. For the CDR3, the DNA is TGTGCCAGCAGGTCCCCCGGGGGGCCACTCACAGATACGCAGTATTTT. Translation gives CASRSPGGPLTDTQYF.

The rearrangement links TRBV5-5 to TRBJ1-2; D uncertain. The CDR3 runs 14 residues. Germline V gene lookup returns CDR1 SGHKS and CDR2 YYEKEE (reference sequence). V lost 4 bases and J lost 4, with 14 bases in between. DNA of the CDR3: TGTGCCAGCAGCAACCCGTTGGGGTCCTATGGCTACACCTTC. Residues: CASSNPLGSYGYTF.

The chain couples TRBV6-6 to TRBJ1-5, with a possible D match to TRBD1 (5 bases). The V gene lost 0 bases and the J gene lost 6 bases, with 12 bases spanning the gap. This CDR3 region has 15 residues. From germline, CDR1 is MNHNY and CDR2 SVGAGI (reference sequence). CDR3 coding DNA: TGTGCCAGCAGTTACTCCCAGGGATCCGCTCAGCCCCAGCATTTT. Its protein is CASSYSQGSAQPQHF.

The chain couples TRBV6-5 to TRBJ1-1; D remains ambiguous. CDR1 and CDR2 (germline): MNHEY, SVGAGI. V lost 6 bases and J 0 bases, leaving 14 bases between the germline ends. CDR3 length: 15 residues. CDR3 sequence (DNA): TGTGCCAGCAGCCCTCGGACGGCATTGAACACTGAAGCTTTCTTT. It translates to CASSPRTALNTEAFF.

Here the CDR3 reads CASSPPETSVQETQYF. Here the CDR3 DNA reads TGTGCCAGCTCACCACCGGAAACTAGCGTCCAAGAGACCCAGTACTTC. J is TRBJ2-5 and V is TRBV18; 7 bases match TRBD2. The germline V gene has CDR1 KGHSH and CDR2 LQKENI. The CDR3 runs 16 residues. The V and J ends lost 0 bases and 1 base, in that order; junction bases with no gene match: 5.

The chain has TRBV7-9 and TRBJ2-5; 8 positions match TRBD2. The J segment lost 4 bases and the V segment lost 5 bases, leaving 6 bases of the junction unmatched. Germline V CDR1 and CDR2: SEHNR, FQNEAQ (reference sequence). The CDR3 extends over 14 amino acids. This chain's CDR3 is CASSPLRGGETQYF. The CDR3 DNA sequence: TGTGCCAGCAGCCCCCTCCGGGGGGGAGAGACCCAGTACTTC.

The chain has TRBV4-1 and TRBJ2-3; 10 positions agree with TRBD2. Germline CDR1 is MGHRA and CDR2 is YSYEKL. This CDR3 has 17 residues. V gave up 1 base and J gave up 0 bases; unmatched junction bases: 4. The CDR3 region is CASSQGFSGGSTDTQYF. The CDR3 coding sequence is TGCGCCAGCAGCCAAGGATTTAGCGGGGGGAGCACAGATACGCAGTATTTT.

The rearrangement joins TRBV7-2 to TRBJ2-1; 9 nucleotides agree with TRBD2. V shed 1 base, J shed 7 bases, and the junction held 8 bases outside the gene matches. Germline V gives CDR1 SGHTA, CDR2 FQGNSA. CDR3 size: 16 residues. CDR3 region: CASSLEPAGGWNEQFF. DNA of the CDR3: TGTGCCAGCAGCTTAGAGCCTGCGGGGGGGTGGAATGAGCAGTTCTTC. Drawing the rest from reference TRBV7-2 and TRBJ2-1, the complete variable domain is GAGVSQSPSNKVTEKGKDVELRCDPISGHTALYWYRQSLGQGLEFLIYFQGNSAPDKSGLPSDRFSAERTGGSVSTLTIQRTQQEDSAVYLCASSLEPAGGWNEQFFGPGTRLTVL.

CDR3 sequence reads: CATSGTGVSEKLFF. For the CDR3, the DNA is TGTGCCACCAGCGGGACAGGGGTCTCGGAAAAACTGTTTTTT. V gene TRBV15 combines with J gene TRBJ1-4; 10 nucleotides align to TRBD1. J was trimmed by 8 bases and V by 5 bases; bases with no gene match: 5. The CDR3 is made up of 14 amino acids. Per the germline V gene, CDR1 is LNHNV and CDR2 is YYDKDF (reference sequence).

The gene calls are TRBV9 and TRBJ1-2; TRBD1 aligns across 7 bases. From germline, CDR1 is SGDLS and CDR2 YYNGEE. This CDR3 is built from 15 residues. Germline trimming cut 4 bases from V and 8 bases from J; bases unmatched to any gene: 14. The CDR3 nucleotides are TGTGCCAGCAGCCCCAGCCGACAGGGCCCTTGGGGCTACACCTTC. Residues: CASSPSRQGPWGYTF.

The chain carries TRBV9 and TRBJ1-4; 8 bases match TRBD1. The CDR3 length is 15 residues. Trimming at V came to 2 bases and at J to 6 bases, leaving 6 bases not matched to a gene. Looked up from germline, CDR1 is SGDLS and CDR2 is YYNGEE. DNA of the CDR3: TGTGCCAGCAGCGTCTACACAGGGGGGGATGAAAAACTGTTTTTT. Translated: CASSVYTGGDEKLFF.

V usage is TRBV28 and J usage is TRBJ2-3; the D gene is possibly TRBD1 (6 bases). The CDR3 is 15 residues long. Trimming took off 6 bases at V and 2 bases at J, with 15 bases between the two ends. Germline CDR1 MDHEN, CDR2 SYDVKM. The CDR3 nucleotides read TGTGCCAGCAGGGAAGCAGGGGCGGTCACAGATACGCAGTATTTT. Protein: CASREAGAVTDTQYF.

This chain uses TRBV6-1 with TRBJ2-5; 11 bases line up with TRBD1. The assigned J gene may be wrong: the sequence end matches TRBJ2-7 better. Per the germline V gene, CDR1 is MNHNS and CDR2 is SASEGT. The CDR3 is 14 amino acids. Here the CDR3 reads CASRAGQGAYEQYF. For the CDR3, the DNA is TGTGCCAGCCGGGCTGGACAGGGGGCATACGAGCAGTACTTC.

This clone was seen once. The gene calls are TRBV7-8 and TRBJ1-2; 9 bases line up with TRBD1. Germline V gene lookup returns CDR1 SGHVS and CDR2 FQNEAQ. The V and J ends lost 5 bases and 4 bases, in that order; junction bases with no gene match: 8. CDR3 length equals 15 residues. The CDR3 nucleotides read TGTGCCAGCAGCCTCGGGACAGGGAGCTTCTATGGCTACACCTTC. Protein product: CASSLGTGSFYGYTF. The full variable domain, rest sourced from reference TRBV7-8 and TRBJ1-2, is GAGVSQSPRYKVAKRGQDVALRCDPISGHVSLFWYQQALGQGPEFLTYFQNEAQLDKSGLPSDRFFAERPEGSVSTLKIQRTQQEDSAVYLCASSLGTGSFYGYTFGSGTRLTVV.

The CDR3 DNA reads as TGTGCCAGCAGCACCTACCGCGCAGGGAAGGATACGCAGTATTTT. It encodes CASSTYRAGKDTQYF. The V and J genes are TRBV7-9 and TRBJ2-3; a weak D match, TRBD1 (5 bases). From germline, CDR1 is SEHNR and CDR2 FQNEAQ (reference sequence). Trimming removed 5 bases from V and 6 bases from J, with 18 bases in between. The CDR3 runs 15 residues.

The CDR3 loop is CASSEARGPYNSPLHF. The CDR3 DNA reads TGTGCCAGCAGTGAAGCAAGGGGTCCGTATAATTCACCCCTCCACTTT. The chain links TRBV2 to TRBJ1-6, with a weak D call TRBD1 (5 bases). V was pared by 0 bases and J by 4 bases, with 10 bases between. The CDR3 has 16 amino acids. Germline assignment: CDR1 SNHLY and CDR2 FYNNEI.

The chain combines TRBV7-8 with TRBJ2-3, with a tentative D call TRBD1 (6 bases). Germline CDR1 is SGHVS and CDR2 is FQNEAQ. The CDR3 runs to 15 residues. The V and J ends lost 5 bases and 6 bases respectively, with 18 bases between them. Written as DNA, the CDR3 is TGTGCCAGCAGCACTCAAACCAGGGGTCGGGATACGCAGTATTTT. Its protein is CASSTQTRGRDTQYF.

The chain uses TRBV12-5 and TRBJ2-3; 10 bases align to TRBD1. This CDR3 is 18 amino acids long. V was clipped by 6 bases and J by 1 base; unmatched bases: 13. Germline CDR1 LGHNT, CDR2 FRNRAP. The CDR3 DNA reads as TGTGCTAGTGGCACCATCTTCGACGGACAGGGGGGCACAGATACGCAGTATTTT. This encodes CASGTIFDGQGGTDTQYF.

The gene calls are TRBV6-1 and TRBJ2-7; D is perhaps TRBD1 or TRBD2 (5 bases each). This CDR3 is 13 amino acids long. Germline lookup yields CDR1 MNHNS and CDR2 SASEGT. Trimming cost V 2 bases and J 4 bases, with 9 bases left between them. This CDR3 is CASSEWWGYEQYF. The CDR3 DNA is TGTGCCAGCAGTGAATGGTGGGGGTACGAGCAGTACTTC.

The chain joins TRBV28 to TRBJ2-7; D is possibly TRBD2 (5 bases). The germline V and J ends were trimmed by 5 bases and 3 bases, with 8 bases remaining between them. This CDR3 is 12 amino acids long. In germline, CDR1 is MDHEN, CDR2 SYDVKM. This CDR3 is CASSQAGYEQYF. The CDR3 DNA reads as TGTGCCAGCAGTCAGGCGGGCTACGAGCAGTACTTC.

J is TRBJ1-2 and V is TRBV16; 9 nucleotides align to TRBD1. The J segment lost 4 bases and the V segment lost 4 bases, leaving 4 bases of the junction unmatched. Germline lookup yields CDR1 KGHSY and CDR2 FQNENV. The CDR3 sequence is 14 residues long. CDR3 nucleotide sequence: TGTGCCAGCAGCCCCCGGGACAGGGCCTATGGCTACACCTTC. It translates to CASSPRDRAYGYTF.

The V gene is TRBV11-3, the J gene TRBJ2-5, with TRBD2 matching 9 bases. This CDR3 has 17 amino acids. CDR1 SGHNT and CDR2 YENEEA come from the germline V gene. Unmatched junction bases numbered 11, after V lost 1 base and J lost 5 bases. CDR3 sequence (DNA): TGTGCCAGCAGCTTAGGGCGGTCTAGCGGGGCTCGGGAGACCCAGTACTTC. Its protein product is CASSLGRSSGARETQYF.

CDR3 residues: CASSLVSGVNEQYF. Written as DNA, the CDR3 is TGTGCCAGCAGCTTAGTATCAGGGGTTAACGAGCAGTACTTC. This chain uses TRBV7-8 with TRBJ2-7; maybe TRBD1 (6 bases). CDR3 size: 14 residues. Trimming stripped 1 base from V and 5 bases from J, with 12 bases between. Germline values: CDR1 SGHVS, CDR2 FQNEAQ.

In its sample, this clone was seen a few times. The chain has TRBV5-4 and TRBJ1-4; 8 bases agree with TRBD1. The CDR3 spans 16 residues. Unmatched junction bases numbered 5, after V lost 4 bases and J lost 0 bases. Germline V gives CDR1 SGHNT, CDR2 YYREEE (reference sequence). The DNA of the CDR3 is TGTGCCAGCAGCCCGACAGGGGATCCAACTAATGAAAAACTGTTTTTT. This sequence encodes CASSPTGDPTNEKLFF.

The V call is TRBV9, the J call TRBJ2-7; 8 nucleotides agree with TRBD1. The CDR3 spans 14 residues. CDR1 and CDR2 from the germline V gene are SGDLS and YYNGEE. Unmatched junction bases numbered 7, after V lost 3 bases and J lost 5 bases. CDR3 nucleotide sequence: TGTGCCAGCAGCGCGGGACAGGTCTTAAACGAGCAGTACTTC. Translating gives CASSAGQVLNEQYF.

This sequence joins TRBV29-1 and TRBJ1-2, with 7 bases matching TRBD1. Losses at the gene ends were 4 bases for V and 7 bases for J; bases not matched to a gene: 9. This CDR3 comprises 13 residues. Germline V CDR1 and CDR2: SQVTM, ANQGSEA. The CDR3 spells CSVASTGNGGYTF. The CDR3 DNA reads TGCAGCGTTGCTTCGACAGGGAACGGTGGCTACACCTTC.

Points on this clone: An end of the junction does not agree with germline; a read error may underlie this. The identical CDR3 is also encoded by other nucleotide sequences in the sample. The chain joins TRBV7-2 to TRBJ1-1, with a possible D match to TRBD1 (6 bases). The CDR3 runs to 13 residues. Germline CDR1 and CDR2: SGHTA and FQGNSA. CDR3 region: CASSLGTGTRAFF. CDR3 DNA: TGTGCTAGCAGCTTAGGAACCGGGACACGAGCTTTCTTT.

The DNA for the CDR3 is TGTGCCAGCAGCCCCCGGATGAACACTGAAGCTTTCTTT. Protein: CASSPRMNTEAFF. The chain recombines TRBV9 with TRBJ1-1, with D unclear. The CDR3 length is 13 residues. CDR1 and CDR2 from the germline V gene are SGDLS and YYNGEE. V lost 4 bases and J lost 0, with 7 bases in between. The full variable domain, in which reference TRBV9 and TRBJ1-1 provide the parts outside the CDR3, is DSGVTQTPKHLITATGQRVTLRCSPRSGDLSVYWYQQSLDQGLQFLIQYYNGEERAKGNILERFSAQQFPDLHSELNLSSLELGDSALYFCASSPRMNTEAFFGQGTRLTVV.

J is TRBJ2-1 and V is TRBV7-2; D possibly corresponds to TRBD1 (5 bases). CDR3 length: 15 amino acids. The germline V and J ends were trimmed by 3 bases and 5 bases, with 14 bases remaining between them. Germline CDR1 reads SGHTA; CDR2 reads FQGNSA. The CDR3 here is CASSFRPGNNNEQFF. The CDR3 DNA follows: TGTGCCAGCAGCTTTCGACCAGGGAACAACAATGAGCAGTTCTTC. Full variable domain (outside the CDR3, taken from reference TRBV7-2 and TRBJ2-1): GAGVSQSPSNKVTEKGKDVELRCDPISGHTALYWYRQSLGQGLEFLIYFQGNSAPDKSGLPSDRFSAERTGGSVSTLTIQRTQQEDSAVYLCASSFRPGNNNEQFFGPGTRLTVL.